What follows are 21 T cell receptor beta chains derived from one specimen sequenced in a study of regulatory T cells in long-lasting Graves disease (dated by TCRdb to about 2021). This sample's time point label indicates: persistent/refractory GD, antithyroid drugs over 5 years with positive TRAb. For both TCR sequencing and RNA sequencing, RNA was extracted from PBMCs using TRIzol. Receptors were amplified or captured by multiplex PCR. Sequencing took place on an Illumina HiSeq 4000. To build TCR beta libraries, CDR3 regions were amplified by Arm-PCR using iRepertoire HTBI primers. TCRdb ran its own pipeline on the public reads, namely fastp trimming at Q25 and MiXCR clone calling, and kept in-frame beta chains. CDR3 protein sequences are deduplicated, and each keeps its most common genes and DNA. The sample table contains 350,000 to 450,000 distinct CDR3 sequences; only one count was recorded for around 21% of them. The ten largest clonotypes hold around 21% of the sample.

Sequencing was performed on peripheral blood mononuclear cells (PBMCs), taken when the disease was refractory, from a patient treated with antithyroid drugs. These receptors were collected from a female donor with Graves disease.

The genes are TRBV19 and TRBJ2-7; 8 bases fit TRBD1. Trimming removed 3 bases from V and 3 bases from J; junction bases left unmatched: 7. This CDR3 has 15 residues. Germline CDR1 reads LNHDA; CDR2 reads SQIVND (reference sequence). DNA of the CDR3: TGTGCCAGTAGTATGGACCTGGGACAGGTCTACGAGCAGTACTTC. Translating it yields CASSMDLGQVYEQYF.

This chain links TRBV19 with TRBJ2-5, with 7 bases lining up with TRBD2. Trimming removed 2 bases from V and 3 bases from J; junction bases left unmatched: 3. Germline V lookup: CDR1 LNHDA, CDR2 SQIVND (reference sequence). The CDR3 loop spans 14 amino acids. The CDR3 region has the DNA TGTGCCAGTAGTATACAAGCGGGAAAAGAGACCCAGTACTTC. Translating it yields CASSIQAGKETQYF.

Notes on this clonotype: Its ends do not fully match the called genes, so a read error is possible. The chain uses TRBV18 and TRBJ1-1; possibly TRBD1 for D (5 bases). This CDR3 is 15 amino acids long. Germline V lookup: CDR1 KGHSH, CDR2 LQKENI. Written as DNA, the CDR3 is TGTGCCGGCTCATCACAGGTGAGCATGAACACTGAAGCTTTCTTT. Its translation: CAGSSQVSMNTEAFF.

This chain links TRBV30 with TRBJ2-5; possible D gene TRBD1, 5 bases. In germline, CDR1 is GTSNPN, CDR2 SVGIG (reference sequence). Trimming took 5 bases from V and 0 from J, leaving 10 bases between them. This CDR3 contains 13 residues. CDR3 nucleotides: TGTGCCTGGTCCCAGGGATACCAAGAGACCCAGTACTTC. Translating gives CAWSQGYQETQYF.

V and J are TRBV24-1 and TRBJ2-2; the D is unclear. Germline CDR1 KGHDR, CDR2 SFDVKD. V was pared by 1 base and J by 3 bases, with 11 bases between. There are 16 residues in the CDR3. Written as DNA, the CDR3 is TGTGCCACCAGTGATTTAAAGGGCGAAGACACCGGGGAGCTGTTTTTT. Protein sequence: CATSDLKGEDTGELFF.

The V call is TRBV7-8, the J call TRBJ1-1; D possibly corresponds to TRBD1 (5 bases). Germline V CDR1 and CDR2: SGHVS, FQNEAQ. This CDR3 spans 13 amino acids. The V end was cut by 1 base, the J end by 7 bases, with 10 bases between. This CDR3 is CASSLGTPVEAFF. In DNA form, the CDR3 reads TGTGCCAGCAGCTTAGGGACACCCGTTGAAGCTTTCTTT.

This chain links TRBV24-1 with TRBJ1-2, with D unresolved. V gave up 10 bases and J gave up 8 bases, with 13 bases separating them. CDR1 is KGHDR and CDR2 is SFDVKD in the germline V gene. The CDR3 is 11 amino acids. This chain's CDR3 is CATYSFSGYTF. The CDR3 nucleotides read TGTGCCACTTACAGCTTTAGCGGCTACACCTTC.

This clonotype has just a few counts. The chain couples TRBV12-3 or TRBV12-4 to TRBJ2-2, with a tentative D call TRBD1 (5 bases). Between the trimmed V and J ends, which lost 8 bases and 1 base, there was a span of 20 bases. The CDR3 is made up of 17 amino acids. The CDR3 DNA reads TGTGCCAGCCCTCCGACAGCCGATCTAGGGAACACCGGGGAGCTGTTTTTT. This gives the protein CASPPTADLGNTGELFF.

This clonotype appeared a single time. The rearrangement joins TRBV9 to TRBJ2-2, with a possible D match to TRBD2 (6 bases). The CDR3 loop spans 14 amino acids. Between the trimmed V and J ends, which lost 3 bases and 6 bases, there was a span of 12 bases. Germline V gives CDR1 SGDLS, CDR2 YYNGEE. The CDR3 loop reads CASSGRGRAGELFF. The CDR3 nucleotides are TGTGCCAGCAGCGGGAGGGGACGTGCCGGGGAGCTGTTTTTT. Full variable domain (missing parts from reference TRBV9 and TRBJ2-2): DSGVTQTPKHLITATGQRVTLRCSPRSGDLSVYWYQQSLDQGLQFLIQYYNGEERAKGNILERFSAQQFPDLHSELNLSSLELGDSALYFCASSGRGRAGELFFGEGSRLTVL.

This clonotype was seen just once. The conserved phenylalanine or tryptophan is not found at the CDR3 terminus, so this likely reflects a read error. No DNA is shown, since the ends of the CDR3 on it are uncertain; the CDR3 is the one TCRdb lists. V and J are TRBV10-3 and TRBJ2-4; the table's D call TRBD2 went unverified against the DNA. The germline V gene has CDR1 ENHRY and CDR2 SYGVKD. The CDR3 extends over 15 residues, inclusive of both ends. The CDR3 region is CAISLGTSGGVYFGP.

This clonotype was recorded at least ten times. V is TRBV27 and J is TRBJ1-1; D gene unclear. The germline V gene has CDR1 MNHEY and CDR2 SMNVEV (reference sequence). The CDR3 totals 16 residues. Trimming shortened V by 5 bases and J by 1 base, and 17 bases separated the two germline ends. CDR3 nucleotides: TGTGCCAGCAGTCCCCCCGCCAAGGAATCGAACACTGAAGCTTTCTTT. Residues: CASSPPAKESNTEAFF.

Ten or more counts support this clonotype. The chain carries TRBV7-2 and TRBJ2-7; weak D call: TRBD2 (6 bases). CDR3 length: 15 amino acids. Germline CDR1 SGHTA, CDR2 FQGNSA. The V end was cut by 1 base, the J end by 4 bases, with 14 bases between. In nucleotides, the CDR3 is TGTGCCAGCAGCTTAGAGGAGGGTCTAGTGTACGAGCAGTACTTC. The encoded protein is CASSLEEGLVYEQYF.

Only a few counts were recorded for this clonotype. CDR3 bases: TGTGCCAGCAGCTCCCTAACAGGGTTAGGAGAGACCCAGTACTTC. Its translation: CASSSLTGLGETQYF. V and J are TRBV11-2 and TRBJ2-5; D is possibly TRBD1 (6 bases). CDR3 length: 15 amino acids. CDR1 and CDR2 from the germline V gene are SGHAT and FQNNGV. V gave up 4 bases and J gave up 4 bases, with 16 bases separating them.

This clonotype was found many times. This chain uses TRBV2 with TRBJ2-2, with TRBD1 matching over 8 bases. J lost 5 bases, V lost 11 bases, and 10 bases had no gene match. Germline CDR1 and CDR2: SNHLY and FYNNEI. The CDR3 is 14 amino acids. The CDR3 nucleotides read TGTGCCTGTACCCGGACAGGGCAAACCGGGGAGCTGTTTTTT. Translating gives CACTRTGQTGELFF.

This clonotype has a handful of counts. The chain uses TRBV11-2 and TRBJ2-2; D gene unclear. This CDR3 is 17 amino acids long. Germline assignment: CDR1 SGHAT and CDR2 FQNNGV. The V end lost 3 bases, the J end lost 1 base, and 15 bases lay between the germline ends. The CDR3 is CASSFPAEWKNTGELFF. The CDR3, as DNA: TGTGCCAGCAGCTTCCCCGCCGAGTGGAAGAACACCGGGGAGCTGTTTTTT. The full variable domain, completed using reference TRBV11-2 and TRBJ2-2, is EAGVAQSPRYKIIEKRQSVAFWCNPISGHATLYWYQQILGQGPKLLIQFQNNGVVDDSQLPKDRFSAERLKGVDSTLKIQPAKLEDSAVYLCASSFPAEWKNTGELFFGEGSRLTVL.

This clonotype was seen a few times. J is TRBJ1-5 and V is TRBV6-2 or TRBV6-3; perhaps TRBD1 as D (5 bases). The CDR3 has 16 amino acids. The germline V gene encodes CDR1 MNHEY and CDR2 SVGEGT. The V end lost 2 bases, the J end lost 2 bases, and 13 bases lay between the germline ends. CDR3 in DNA: TGTGCCAGCAGTTACAGGACGGCGGGGGGCAATCAGCCCCAGCATTTT. Amino acids: CASSYRTAGGNQPQHF.

In this sample, this clonotype turned up many times. This chain uses TRBV11-2 with TRBJ2-5; D is possibly TRBD2 (6 bases). Germline assignment: CDR1 SGHAT and CDR2 FQNNGV. This CDR3 region has 14 residues. Trimming took 5 bases from V and 4 from J, leaving 14 bases between them. In nucleotides, the CDR3 is TGTGCCAGCAGCCGTTCTCCCGGGGGAGAGACCCAGTACTTC. Its translation: CASSRSPGGETQYF.

Ten or more counts support this clonotype. The chain recombines TRBV6-1 with TRBJ2-7; 9 bases fit TRBD2. Germline V gives CDR1 MNHNS, CDR2 SASEGT. V gave up 6 bases and J gave up 6 bases; unmatched junction bases: 15. The CDR3 length is 16 residues. This CDR3 is CASRSRLSAGGGEQYF. DNA for the CDR3: TGTGCCAGCAGGAGCCGCCTCTCAGCGGGGGGCGGCGAGCAGTACTTC.

The V and J genes are TRBV4-1 and TRBJ2-5; no definite D call. The CDR3 totals 13 residues. Germline V lookup: CDR1 MGHRA, CDR2 YSYEKL. V shed 5 bases and J shed 4 bases, with 11 bases lying between them. Here the CDR3 DNA reads TGCGCCAGCAGCGGCGACTGGGCAGAGACCCAGTACTTC. This gives the protein CASSGDWAETQYF.

This clonotype was seen many times. The chain is built from TRBV3-1 and TRBJ2-7, with D perhaps TRBD2 (5 bases). Germline V gene data show CDR1 as LGHDT and CDR2 as YNNKEL (reference sequence). CDR3 length: 14 amino acids. Trimming took 1 base from V and 6 from J, leaving 13 bases between them. As DNA, the CDR3 is TGTGCCAGCAGCCAAGCCCGTCTAGCTGGCGAGCAGTACTTC. Translating gives CASSQARLAGEQYF.

Many counts were recorded for this clonotype. This chain uses TRBV11-2 with TRBJ2-7; D may correspond to TRBD1 or TRBD2 (6 bases each). Germline assignment: CDR1 SGHAT and CDR2 FQNNGV. V was cut by 6 bases and J by 2 bases, with 26 bases left in between. The CDR3 has 18 residues. CDR3 DNA: TGTGCCAGCAGTTTCGCCCGAGGGGGGCGGGTGGCTACCTACGAGCAGTACTTC. Its protein is CASSFARGGRVATYEQYF.